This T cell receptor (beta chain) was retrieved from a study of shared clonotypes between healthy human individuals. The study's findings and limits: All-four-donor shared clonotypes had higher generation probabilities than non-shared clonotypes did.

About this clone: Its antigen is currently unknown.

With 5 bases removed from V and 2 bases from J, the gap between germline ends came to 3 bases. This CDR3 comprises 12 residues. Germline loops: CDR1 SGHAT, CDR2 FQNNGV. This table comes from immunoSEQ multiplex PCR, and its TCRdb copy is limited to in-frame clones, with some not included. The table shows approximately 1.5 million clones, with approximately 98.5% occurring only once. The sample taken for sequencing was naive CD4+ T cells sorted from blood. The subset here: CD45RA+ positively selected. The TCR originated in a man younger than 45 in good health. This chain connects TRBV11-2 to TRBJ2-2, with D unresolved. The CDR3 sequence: CASSVNTGELFF. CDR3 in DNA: TGTGCCAGCAGCGTAAACACCGGGGAGCTGTTTTTT.